This T cell receptor beta chain was captured in a study of T cell responses to AZD1222 COVID-19 vaccine. Findings and caveats of the study: Reportedly, nearly half of unique spike TCRs recognized epitopes outside B.1.351/B.1.1.7 mutations.

V was trimmed by 0 bases and J by 3 bases, leaving 12 bases between them. Germline lookup yields CDR1 KGHSH and CDR2 LQKENI. The CDR3 loop spans 15 amino acids. As concerns this clone: Its cognate antigen is unknown.

Clones were sequenced by immunoSEQ multiplex PCR, and TCRdb holds only the in-frame ones, with some missing. The sample lists about 45,000 clones; about 90% were seen once. This rearrangement joins TRBV18 to TRBJ2-7; no clear D gene. Sample: peripheral blood, taken 28 days after the second AZD1222 dose. The source is an adult who received the AZD1222 COVID-19 vaccine. DNA of the CDR3: TGTGCCAGCTCACCACCGGCGGCGTTGGACTACGAGCAGTACTTC. It yields the protein CASSPPAALDYEQYF. Complete variable domain (other parts from reference TRBV18 and TRBJ2-7): NAGVMQNPRHLVRRRGQEARLRCSPMKGHSHVYWYRQLPEEGLKFMVYLQKENIIDESGMPKERFSAEFPKEGPSILRIQQVVRGDSAAYFCASSPPAALDYEQYFGPGTRLTVT.